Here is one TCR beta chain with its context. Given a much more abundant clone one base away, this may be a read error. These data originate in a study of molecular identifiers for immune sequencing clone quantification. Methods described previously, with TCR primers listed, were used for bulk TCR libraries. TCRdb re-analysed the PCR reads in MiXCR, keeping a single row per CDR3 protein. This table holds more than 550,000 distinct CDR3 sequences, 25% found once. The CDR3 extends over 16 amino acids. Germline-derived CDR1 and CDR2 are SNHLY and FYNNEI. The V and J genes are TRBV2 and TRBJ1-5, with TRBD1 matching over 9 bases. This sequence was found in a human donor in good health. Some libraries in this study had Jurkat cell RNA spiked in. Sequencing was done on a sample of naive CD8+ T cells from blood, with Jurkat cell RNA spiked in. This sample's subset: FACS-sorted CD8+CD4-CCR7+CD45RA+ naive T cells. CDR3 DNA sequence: TGTGCCGGCAGCGGGACAGGGAAGATTAGCAATCAGCCCCAGCATTTT. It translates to CAGSGTGKISNQPQHF.